Presented here are 5 T cell receptor beta chains from one specimen sequenced in a study of post-analysis software for immune sequencing data. Findings and caveats of the study: About five TRBV segments occurring more often in patients than controls included TRBV5-6, TRBV5-1 and TRBV20-1.

TCR beta cDNA libraries included unique molecular identifiers. Using its own MiXCR run on the PCR reads, TCRdb lists one record per CDR3 protein. The sample holds hundreds of thousands of distinct CDR3 sequences; roughly half are singletons and the top ten take about 4.5%. These TCRs' antigens remain unknown. Sequences were obtained from blood. These receptors originate from a girl under 18 with multiple sclerosis.

The chain carries TRBV6-5 and TRBJ1-2; possibly TRBD1 for D (6 bases). Trimming took 2 bases from V and 6 from J, leaving 13 bases between them. In germline, CDR1 is MNHEY, CDR2 SVGAGI. This CDR3 is 14 amino acids long. This CDR3 reads CASSYGRGGDGYTF. The CDR3 DNA reads as TGTGCCAGCAGTTACGGCAGGGGCGGGGATGGCTACACCTTC.

The genes are TRBV12-3 or TRBV12-4 and TRBJ2-5; D may be TRBD1 (7 bases). The DNA end is more similar to TRBJ2-1, so the J call may be wrong. The CDR3 contains 14 residues. The DNA of the CDR3 is TGTGCCAGCAGTTTGCACAGGGGCCGGGAGACCCAGTTCTTC. Translated: CASSLHRGRETQFF.

The chain is built from TRBV12-3 or TRBV12-4 and TRBJ2-3, with 10 positions matching TRBD2. This CDR3 has 14 residues. V shed 10 bases and J 6 bases; nucleotides not matched to a gene: 10. The DNA of the CDR3 is TGTGCCACCTCCAATAGCGGGAGGCTGGATACGCAGTATTTT. The encoded protein is CATSNSGRLDTQYF.

This clonotype turned up a few times. V is TRBV15 and J is TRBJ1-2, with TRBD1 matching over 7 bases. The CDR3 loop spans 13 amino acids. Germline loops: CDR1 LNHNV, CDR2 YYDKDF (reference sequence). Losses at the gene ends were 5 bases for V and 7 bases for J; bases not matched to a gene: 7. The CDR3 region has the DNA TGTGCCACCAGCGGGGGACAGCAAGCTGGCTACACCTTC. Amino acids: CATSGGQQAGYTF.

The chain is built from TRBV10-3 and TRBJ2-5, with 10 positions matching TRBD2. The CDR3 spans 13 residues. Germline CDR1 and CDR2: ENHRY and SYGVKD. The trim removed 10 bases at V and 5 bases at J, leaving 7 bases unmatched. In nucleotides, the CDR3 is TGTGCCACCTCCCTAGCGGGAGAGGAGACCCAGTACTTC. Protein: CATSLAGEETQYF.